This T cell receptor beta chain was recorded in a study of kidney transplant recipient with SARS-CoV-2 infection. TCRdb re-analysed the reads in MiXCR, keeping a single row per CDR3 protein. The profile shows about 250,000 distinct CDR3 sequences, around 28% of them singletons. The germline V gene has CDR1 SEHNR and CDR2 FQNEAQ (reference sequence). This CDR3 contains 14 residues. V gave up 5 bases and J gave up 6 bases, with 13 bases separating them. This clonotype came up many times. The sequence was obtained from a male patient aged 25-45 years who had COVID-19 and was a kidney transplant recipient. Some T cells may trace back to the graft donor. This sample comprised a blood sample, obtained at baseline and on day 111 from a kidney transplant recipient. V and J are TRBV7-9 and TRBJ1-4; tentative D call: TRBD1 (6 bases). Here the CDR3 DNA reads TGTGCCAGCAGCGCCCAGGGGAAGGATGAAAAACTGTTTTTT. Translated: CASSAQGKDEKLFF.